This passage covers 4 T cell receptor beta chains from one sample sequenced in a study of T cell clones after liver transplantation. Only in-frame clones appear in the TCRdb table, and some are missing; sequencing was by immunoSEQ multiplex PCR. This sample has about 76,000 clones; less than 90% occur once, and the top ten carry less than 3%. The sample consisted of CD4+ T cells from blood, taken at the 22-month timepoint. The source of these receptors is a human patient who received a liver transplant. Some T cells may trace back to the graft donor.

The rearrangement joins TRBV19 to TRBJ2-1, with 8 bases matching TRBD2. CDR1 is LNHDA, CDR2 SQIVND, per germline (reference sequence). This CDR3 is built from 15 residues. Trimming removed 3 bases from V and 6 bases from J; junction bases left unmatched: 7. In nucleotides, the CDR3 is TGTGCCAGTAGTATCAGACTAGCGAGACTCAATGAGCAGTTCTTC. Protein product: CASSIRLARLNEQFF. The entire variable domain, with the rest obtained from reference TRBV19 and TRBJ2-1, is as follows: DGGITQSPKYLFRKEGQNVTLSCEQNLNHDAMYWYRQDPGQGLRLIYYSQIVNDFQKGDIAEGYSVSREKKESFPLTVTSAQKNPTAFYLCASSIRLARLNEQFFGPGTRLTVL.

CDR3 residues: CASSLARSSDGNQPQHF. The CDR3 nucleotides read TGTGCCAGCAGCTTAGCGCGGTCGTCGGATGGCAATCAGCCCCAGCATTTT. This chain connects TRBV7-9 to TRBJ1-5; no clear D gene. Trimming removed 0 bases at V and 2 bases at J, with 14 bases between. The length of the CDR3 is 17 residues. Germline V CDR1 and CDR2: SEHNR, FQNEAQ (reference sequence).

The chain links TRBV6-5 to TRBJ1-2, with 7 positions matching TRBD1. V dropped 5 bases and J dropped 4; count of bases not matched to a gene: 10. This CDR3 comprises 15 residues. Germline V gene lookup returns CDR1 MNHEY and CDR2 SVGAGI. The CDR3, as DNA: TGTGCCAGCAGTCCCGACACCACAGGGGTCTATGGCTACACCTTC. Translation gives CASSPDTTGVYGYTF.

This clone has a handful of counts. The rearrangement links TRBV10-1 to TRBJ1-5; no firm D call. In germline, CDR1 is WNHNN, CDR2 SYGVQD (reference sequence). The CDR3 totals 14 residues. V dropped 5 bases and J dropped 9 bases, with 17 bases sitting between them. The CDR3 sequence: CASSTAHPGRPQHF. For the CDR3, the DNA is TGCGCCAGCAGTACGGCCCACCCCGGACGGCCCCAGCATTTT.